The 23 T cell receptor beta chains given below trace back to one sample, sequenced in a study of T cells in Graves' hyperthyroidism and ophthalmopathy. There were TCR beta CDR3 regions amplified from RNA transcripts. First-round RT-PCR targeting the TCR CDR3 was performed with the HTBI primer set. One entry per CDR3 protein, called by TCRdb with MiXCR from the multiplex PCR reads. The sample holds some 300,000 distinct CDR3 sequences, around 16% seen once. The sample consisted of blood. The origin of the receptors is a man aged 30-40 years with Graves' hyperthyroidism.

This clonotype showed up many times. The rearrangement links TRBV3-1 to TRBJ2-3; perhaps TRBD1 as D (6 bases). V was shortened by 3 bases and J by 2 bases, with 15 bases between the two germline ends. The CDR3 runs to 16 residues. Germline CDR1 and CDR2: LGHDT and YNNKEL (reference sequence). The CDR3 loop is CASSQKGDTSTDTQYF. DNA for the CDR3: TGTGCCAGCAGCCAGAAGGGGGACACCTCCACAGATACGCAGTATTTT.

The genes are TRBV6-1 and TRBJ1-1, with D maybe TRBD1 (5 bases). CDR3 length equals 13 residues. Germline V gene lookup returns CDR1 MNHNS and CDR2 SASEGT. Deletions cut 6 bases from V and 3 bases from J, with 11 bases between. The DNA of the CDR3 is TGTGCCAGCAGGAGTGGGGCGTACACTGAAGCTTTCTTT. This encodes CASRSGAYTEAFF.

This clonotype was seen repeatedly, ten times or more. This sequence joins TRBV11-2 and TRBJ1-2; the D gene is possibly TRBD1 (5 bases). V lost 1 base and J lost 8, with 14 bases in between. CDR1 SGHAT and CDR2 FQNNGV come from the germline V gene. The CDR3 extends over 14 amino acids. The DNA for the CDR3 is TGTGCCAGCAGCTTAGTTAGGGGATCAGGCGGCTACACCTTC. This gives the protein CASSLVRGSGGYTF.

There are many counts of this clonotype. The chain employs TRBV6-1 and TRBJ2-2, with D unresolved. The CDR3 is made up of 12 amino acids. Germline loops: CDR1 MNHNS, CDR2 SASEGT. The V end was cut by 10 bases, the J end by 3 bases, with 9 bases between. The CDR3 nucleotides read TGTGCCACCCTTGGGGACACCGGGGAGCTGTTTTTT. The encoded protein is CATLGDTGELFF.

The table lists this clonotype with a few counts. This chain joins TRBV3-1 and TRBJ2-2; D call uncertain. V lost 4 bases and J lost 6, with 6 bases in between. Per germline, CDR1 LGHDT and CDR2 YNNKEL (reference sequence). This CDR3 spans 12 amino acids. CDR3 nucleotides: TGTGCCAGCAGCCTTCCTCCCGGGGAGCTGTTTTTT. Translating it yields CASSLPPGELFF.

This clonotype was found many times. The chain is built from TRBV12-3 or TRBV12-4 and TRBJ2-1, with TRBD2 matching 8 bases. V trimming: 5 bases; J trimming: 4 bases; junction bases outside the gene matches: 10. The CDR3 runs 16 residues. The CDR3 loop is CASSPPGTRSYNEQFF. The CDR3 region has the DNA TGTGCCAGCAGTCCTCCCGGGACTAGGAGTTACAATGAGCAGTTCTTC.

This clonotype was seen a handful of times. The chain carries TRBV5-4 and TRBJ2-7; TRBD2 aligns across 14 bases. The V gene's germline CDR1 is SGHNT and CDR2 YYREEE (reference sequence). The length of the CDR3 is 17 residues. The V segment lost 4 bases and the J segment 3 bases; nucleotides outside the gene matches: 9. CDR3 region: CASSPTSGRAFIYEQYF. The CDR3 DNA sequence: TGTGCCAGCAGCCCGACTAGCGGGAGGGCCTTTATCTACGAGCAGTACTTC.

The gene calls are TRBV6-2 or TRBV6-3 and TRBJ2-1, with TRBD2 matching over 9 bases. CDR1 MNHEY and CDR2 SVGEGT come from the germline V gene. The CDR3 length is 16 residues. The V segment lost 7 bases and the J segment 7 bases; nucleotides outside the gene matches: 14. The CDR3 DNA sequence: TGTGCCAGCACCCCCGGACTAGCGCCTTCGTGGAATGAGCAGTTCTTC. Translating gives CASTPGLAPSWNEQFF.

This clonotype was recorded a few times. The V and J genes are TRBV5-1 and TRBJ2-2, with 10 nucleotides matching TRBD2. J lost 3 bases, V lost 7 bases, and 6 bases had no gene match. The germline V gene encodes CDR1 SGHRS and CDR2 YFSETQ. The CDR3 covers 15 residues. The CDR3 protein is CASQREGLHTGELFF. CDR3 DNA: TGCGCCAGCCAGCGGGAGGGCCTTCACACCGGGGAGCTGTTTTTT.

This clonotype was counted at least ten times. This chain connects TRBV28 to TRBJ2-5; TRBD1 aligns across 9 bases. The ends lost 4 bases at V and 5 bases at J; junction bases unmatched: 11. CDR1 and CDR2 (germline): MDHEN, SYDVKM. The CDR3 has 16 residues. The CDR3 loop is CASSSPGTGSEETQYF. CDR3 in DNA: TGTGCCAGCAGTTCTCCGGGGACAGGGAGTGAGGAGACCCAGTACTTC.

CDR3 DNA: TGTGCCAGCAGCGTTAACGCGGGCTTAGAGACCCAGTACTTC. Translated, it gives CASSVNAGLETQYF. The J gene is TRBJ2-5, the V gene TRBV9; weak D call: TRBD2 (5 bases). CDR1 SGDLS and CDR2 YYNGEE come from the germline V gene. This CDR3 has 14 amino acids. V was cut by 2 bases and J by 4 bases, with 12 bases left in between.

With respect to this clonotype: A much bigger clone sits one base away, suggesting this may be a read error. The genes are TRBV5-1 and TRBJ2-7; D is tentatively TRBD1 or TRBD2 (5 bases each). V lost 8 bases and J 0 bases, leaving 18 bases between the germline ends. This CDR3 comprises 15 residues. Germline assignment: CDR1 SGHRS and CDR2 YFSETQ. CDR3: CARGSGTMSSYEQYF. The CDR3 DNA reads TGCGCCAGAGGGTCGGGGACCATGAGCTCCTACGAGCAGTACTTC.

The chain combines TRBV5-5 with TRBJ2-7; D is perhaps TRBD2 (6 bases). Germline CDR1 SGHKS, CDR2 YYEKEE (reference sequence). The CDR3 covers 15 residues. V lost 0 bases to trimming and J lost 2 bases, with 12 bases between them. The CDR3, as DNA: TGTGCCAGCAGCTTGGGACTAGTCGGCGCCTACGAGCAGTACTTC. Translation: CASSLGLVGAYEQYF.

The chain has TRBV20-1 and TRBJ2-2, with 8 bases identical to TRBD2. This CDR3 is 14 amino acids long. CDR1 and CDR2 (germline): DFQATT, SNEGSKA (reference sequence). The junction had 4 bases not matched to a gene; V was cut back by 4 bases and J by 3 bases. The CDR3 coding sequence is TGCAGTGCTACCACTAGCGGAGACACCGGGGAGCTGTTTTTT. Protein product: CSATTSGDTGELFF.

This clonotype was recorded at least ten times. The chain uses TRBV5-1 and TRBJ2-1, with 12 bases lining up with TRBD2. The CDR3 sequence is 15 residues long. Trimming took 4 bases from V and 9 from J; bases not matched to a gene: 8. The germline V gene encodes CDR1 SGHRS and CDR2 YFSETQ. The CDR3 spells CASSRLAGETTEQFF. CDR3 DNA sequence: TGCGCCAGCAGCCGACTAGCGGGAGAAACAACTGAGCAGTTCTTC.

The rearrangement uses TRBV6-1 and TRBJ2-1; TRBD1 agrees at 9 bases. V was pared by 4 bases and J by 5 bases, with 3 bases of the junction left unmatched. The germline V gene encodes CDR1 MNHNS and CDR2 SASEGT. This CDR3 is built from 14 residues. The CDR3 bases are TGTGCCAGCAGTGGGCGGACAGGGGACAATGAGCAGTTCTTC. Protein product: CASSGRTGDNEQFF.

This clonotype was seen many times. The chain recombines TRBV30 with TRBJ2-7; 8 bases align to TRBD2. Germline CDR1 reads GTSNPN; CDR2 reads SVGIG (reference sequence). The CDR3 sequence is 14 residues long. V was clipped by 4 bases and J by 4 bases; unmatched bases: 9. The CDR3 DNA is TGTGCCTGGACCCCCCCGGGACTAGATTACGAGCAGTACTTC. Translating it yields CAWTPPGLDYEQYF.

This clonotype was seen only a few times. The genes are TRBV29-1 and TRBJ1-1; D is possibly TRBD1 (5 bases). From germline, CDR1 is SQVTM and CDR2 ANQGSEA. V dropped 7 bases and J dropped 6 bases, with 15 bases sitting between them. The CDR3 loop spans 12 amino acids. The CDR3 nucleotides read TGCAGCGCCAGCGGGGCGGCCCCTGAAGCTTTCTTT. This translates into CSASGAAPEAFF.

This sequence joins TRBV15 and TRBJ2-1, with 14 bases fitting TRBD2. The CDR3 totals 18 residues. Germline V gene lookup returns CDR1 LNHNV and CDR2 YYDKDF (reference sequence). J was trimmed by 9 bases and V by 6 bases; bases with no gene match: 16. Here the CDR3 reads CATRKEQPGLAGVGEQFF. In nucleotides, the CDR3 is TGTGCCACCAGGAAAGAACAGCCGGGACTAGCGGGAGTGGGTGAGCAGTTCTTC.

The table lists this clonotype with many counts. The V and J genes are TRBV30 and TRBJ2-1; no clear D gene. V was pared by 0 bases and J by 0 bases, with 9 bases between. The CDR3 runs to 15 residues. CDR1 and CDR2 (germline): GTSNPN, SVGIG (reference sequence). CDR3 sequence reads: CAWSVNSPSYNEQFF. As DNA, the CDR3 is TGTGCCTGGAGTGTAAACTCTCCCTCCTACAATGAGCAGTTCTTC.

The V and J genes are TRBV5-1 and TRBJ1-1, with D possibly matching TRBD1 (6 bases). This CDR3 is 15 amino acids long. Germline-derived CDR1 and CDR2 are SGHRS and YFSETQ. Trimming shortened V by 0 bases and J by 3 bases, and 12 bases separated the two germline ends. The CDR3: CASSLAQGSHTEAFF. The CDR3 region has the DNA TGCGCCAGCAGCTTGGCCCAGGGGTCCCACACTGAAGCTTTCTTT.

This chain links TRBV5-1 with TRBJ1-2, with D perhaps TRBD1 (5 bases). Germline V gives CDR1 SGHRS, CDR2 YFSETQ. V was pared by 4 bases and J by 2 bases, with 9 bases between. The CDR3 has 13 residues. The CDR3 sequence is CASSMGRNYGYTF. The CDR3 bases are TGCGCCAGCAGCATGGGACGGAACTATGGCTACACCTTC.

The chain joins TRBV27 to TRBJ1-5; 8 nucleotides align to TRBD1. The V gene's germline CDR1 is MNHEY and CDR2 SMNVEV (reference sequence). V lost 8 bases, J lost 5 bases, and 11 bases stayed unmatched. The CDR3 covers 15 residues. CDR3 DNA: TGTGCCAGCCGGCCCTCGACAGGGGCCGATCAGCCCCAGCATTTT. It specifies CASRPSTGADQPQHF.